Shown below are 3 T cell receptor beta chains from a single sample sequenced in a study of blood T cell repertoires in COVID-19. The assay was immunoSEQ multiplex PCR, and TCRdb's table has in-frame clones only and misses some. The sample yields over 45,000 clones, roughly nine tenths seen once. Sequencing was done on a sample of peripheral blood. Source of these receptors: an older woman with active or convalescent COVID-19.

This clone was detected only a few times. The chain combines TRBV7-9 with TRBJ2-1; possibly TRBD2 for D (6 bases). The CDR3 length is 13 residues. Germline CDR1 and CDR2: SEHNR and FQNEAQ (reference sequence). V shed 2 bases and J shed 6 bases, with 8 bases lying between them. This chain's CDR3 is CASSLFGGNEQFF. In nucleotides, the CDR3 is TGTGCCAGCAGCTTATTCGGGGGCAATGAGCAGTTCTTC. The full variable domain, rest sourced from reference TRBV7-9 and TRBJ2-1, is DTGVSQNPRHKITKRGQNVTFRCDPISEHNRLYWYRQTLGQGPEFLTYFQNEAQLEKSRLLSDRFSAERPKGSFSTLEIQRTEQGDSAMYLCASSLFGGNEQFFGPGTRLTVL.

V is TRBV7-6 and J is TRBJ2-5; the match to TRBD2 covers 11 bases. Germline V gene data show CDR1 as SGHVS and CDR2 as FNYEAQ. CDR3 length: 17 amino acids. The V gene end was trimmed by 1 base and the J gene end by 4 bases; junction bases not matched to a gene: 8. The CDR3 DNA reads TGTGCCAGCAGCTTAGGGCTAGCGGGGGGCAAAGCAGAGACCCAGTACTTC. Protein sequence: CASSLGLAGGKAETQYF.

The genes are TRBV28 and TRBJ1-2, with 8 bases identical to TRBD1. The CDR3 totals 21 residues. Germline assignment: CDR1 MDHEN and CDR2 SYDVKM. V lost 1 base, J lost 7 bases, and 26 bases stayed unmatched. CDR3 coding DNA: TGTGCCAGCAGTTTATTGGAACTAGGCCGGGACAGGATCGGTGATATCGCTGGCTACACCTTC. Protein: CASSLLELGRDRIGDIAGYTF.